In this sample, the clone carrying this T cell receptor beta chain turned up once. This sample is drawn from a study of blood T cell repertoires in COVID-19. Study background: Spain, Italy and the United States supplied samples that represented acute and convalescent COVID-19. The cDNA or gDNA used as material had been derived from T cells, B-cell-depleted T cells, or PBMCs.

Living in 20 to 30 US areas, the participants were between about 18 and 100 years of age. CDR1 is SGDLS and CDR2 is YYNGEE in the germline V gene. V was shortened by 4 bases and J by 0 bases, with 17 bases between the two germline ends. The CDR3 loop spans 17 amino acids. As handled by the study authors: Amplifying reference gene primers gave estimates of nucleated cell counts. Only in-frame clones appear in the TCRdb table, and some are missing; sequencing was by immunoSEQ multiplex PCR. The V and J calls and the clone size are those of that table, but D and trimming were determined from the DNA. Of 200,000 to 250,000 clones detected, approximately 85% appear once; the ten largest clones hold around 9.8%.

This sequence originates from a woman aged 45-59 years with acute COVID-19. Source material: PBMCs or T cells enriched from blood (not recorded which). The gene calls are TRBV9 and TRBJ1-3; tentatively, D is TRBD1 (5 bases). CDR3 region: CASSRGGEFFSGNTIYF. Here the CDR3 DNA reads TGTGCCAGCAGCAGGGGTGGGGAATTCTTCTCTGGAAACACCATATATTTT.